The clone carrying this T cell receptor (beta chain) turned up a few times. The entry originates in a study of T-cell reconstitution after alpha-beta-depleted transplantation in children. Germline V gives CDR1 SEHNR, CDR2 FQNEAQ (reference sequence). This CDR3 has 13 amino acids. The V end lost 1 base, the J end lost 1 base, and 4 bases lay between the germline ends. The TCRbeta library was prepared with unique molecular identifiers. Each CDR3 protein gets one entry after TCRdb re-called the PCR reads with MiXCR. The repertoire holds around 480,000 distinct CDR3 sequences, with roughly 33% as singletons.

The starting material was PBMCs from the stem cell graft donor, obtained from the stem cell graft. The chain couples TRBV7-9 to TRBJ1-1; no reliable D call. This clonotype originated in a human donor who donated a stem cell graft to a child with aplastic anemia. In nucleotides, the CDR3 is TGTGCCAGCAGCTTAGACGAGAACACTGAAGCTTTCTTT. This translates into CASSLDENTEAFF.